One sample yielded the 22 T cell receptor beta chains listed below, sequenced in a study of T cell repertoires in cytomegalovirus infection. TCRdb passed the reads through MiXCR, listing each CDR3 protein once. The table shows approximately 700,000 distinct CDR3 sequences, with under 40% occurring only once. The sequenced sample consisted of PBMCs. Receptors originate from a human donor in good health (CMV status not recorded). Some clones in this sample may be carry-over from other donors' samples.

This clonotype appeared a few times. This chain uses TRBV7-9 with TRBJ2-1; D tentatively reads TRBD1 or TRBD2 (5 bases each). The CDR3 loop spans 15 amino acids. Trimming shortened V by 1 base and J by 10 bases, and 17 bases separated the two germline ends. Germline lookup yields CDR1 SEHNR and CDR2 FQNEAQ (reference sequence). CDR3 in DNA: TGTGCCAGCAGCTTAGGGTTAGCGTGGGGCCGGGAGCAGTTCTTC. As protein: CASSLGLAWGREQFF.

This clonotype was detected only a few times. This rearrangement joins TRBV7-8 to TRBJ2-7; 7 bases are shared with TRBD1. The CDR3 totals 14 residues. The ends lost 1 base at V and 3 bases at J; junction bases unmatched: 3. The germline CDR1 and CDR2 sequences are SGHVS and FQNEAQ. The CDR3 protein is CASSLGHRGYEQYF. The CDR3 DNA is TGTGCCAGCAGCTTAGGGCACAGGGGCTACGAGCAGTACTTC.

This clonotype came up a few times. The V gene is TRBV11-2, the J gene TRBJ2-4; 7 bases line up with TRBD1. Germline CDR1 and CDR2: SGHAT and FQNNGV. With V trimmed by 4 bases and J by 10 bases, 10 bases remained unmatched. This CDR3 spans 14 amino acids. CDR3 loop: CASSSIGDSRIQYF. The CDR3 nucleotides are TGTGCCAGCAGCTCCATAGGGGACAGTCGAATTCAGTACTTC.

This clonotype was seen many times. The chain links TRBV7-2 to TRBJ2-3, with 15 positions matching TRBD2. This CDR3 region has 19 residues. Germline-derived CDR1 and CDR2 are SGHTA and FQGNSA. V shed 2 bases, J shed 2 bases, and the junction held 8 bases outside the gene matches. This CDR3 is CASSLRAGTSGGYTDTQYF. CDR3 DNA: TGTGCCAGCAGCTTACGTGCCGGGACTAGCGGGGGGTACACAGATACGCAGTATTTT.

This clonotype appeared a single time. The germline gene is not matched at one end of the junction; a read error may be the cause. This chain joins TRBV27 and TRBJ2-4; maybe TRBD2 (7 bases). Germline V CDR1 and CDR2: MNHEY, SMNVEV (reference sequence). This CDR3 is 17 amino acids long. CDR3 sequence (DNA): TGTGCCAGCAGCCCAACAGGGCTAGCGGTCCCCCAAAACATTCAGTCCTTC. The encoded protein is CASSPTGLAVPQNIQSF.

This clonotype has only a few counts. This sequence joins TRBV5-6 and TRBJ2-7; 7 nucleotides line up with TRBD2. The CDR3 length is 15 residues. V gave up 0 bases and J gave up 0 bases; unmatched junction bases: 3. Germline V gene data show CDR1 as SGHDT and CDR2 as YYEEEE. CDR3 region: CASSLGDYYSYEQYF. In DNA, the CDR3 is TGTGCCAGCAGCTTGGGGGACTACTACTCCTACGAGCAGTACTTC.

The table lists this clonotype with a few counts. The chain uses TRBV6-2 or TRBV6-3 and TRBJ2-1, with 7 bases aligning to TRBD1. The length of the CDR3 is 13 residues. J lost 8 bases, V lost 7 bases, and 8 bases had no gene match. Per the germline V gene, CDR1 is MNHEY and CDR2 is SVGEGT. The CDR3 DNA sequence: TGTGCCAGCACCGAGGGGGCTTCGGATGAGCAGTTCTTC. Translation gives CASTEGASDEQFF.

This sequence joins TRBV5-6 and TRBJ1-2; 9 bases are shared with TRBD1. The CDR3 totals 16 residues. After removal of 6 bases from V and 4 bases from J, the junction contained 13 bases not matched to a gene. Germline CDR1 reads SGHDT; CDR2 reads YYEEEE. CDR3 residues: CASNLDRGGDVYGYTF. The CDR3 nucleotides read TGTGCCAGCAACCTGGACAGGGGAGGGGACGTCTATGGCTACACCTTC.

V gene TRBV7-3 combines with J gene TRBJ2-5, with TRBD1 matching 10 bases. Losses at the gene ends were 5 bases for V and 5 bases for J; bases not matched to a gene: 11. CDR3 length equals 16 residues. Germline loops: CDR1 SGHTA, CDR2 FQGTGA. CDR3 DNA sequence: TGTGCCAGCAGCGAGGGACAGGGGAATATAAAGGAGACCCAGTACTTC. Translating gives CASSEGQGNIKETQYF.

The genes are TRBV20-1 and TRBJ2-7; D is perhaps TRBD2 (7 bases). The CDR3 runs 14 residues. Germline V gene sequence: CDR1 DFQATT, CDR2 SNEGSKA (reference sequence). Trimming stripped 5 bases from V and 3 bases from J, with 17 bases between. CDR3 amino acids: CSAGPGRGSYEQYF. The CDR3 nucleotides are TGCAGTGCTGGCCCGGGGAGGGGGAGCTACGAGCAGTACTTC.

This clonotype has only a few counts. The chain joins TRBV7-8 to TRBJ2-6; D not certain. Germline V gives CDR1 SGHVS, CDR2 FQNEAQ. Trimming shortened V by 1 base and J by 11 bases, and 15 bases separated the two germline ends. The CDR3 spans 15 residues. Here the CDR3 reads CASSLVWHRRDVLTF. In DNA form, the CDR3 reads TGTGCCAGCAGCTTAGTTTGGCACCGTCGGGACGTCCTGACTTTC.

The chain has TRBV28 and TRBJ1-3, with D uncertain. The length of the CDR3 is 15 residues. With 5 bases removed from V and 0 bases from J, the gap between germline ends came to 11 bases. The germline CDR1 and CDR2 sequences are MDHEN and SYDVKM. The CDR3 loop is CASSKDGASGNTIYF. CDR3 DNA sequence: TGTGCCAGCAGTAAAGACGGAGCCTCTGGAAACACCATATATTTT. Variable domain in full (rest from reference TRBV28 and TRBJ1-3): DVKVTQSSRYLVKRTGEKVFLECVQDMDHENMFWYRQDPGLGLRLIYFSYDVKMKEKGDIPEGYSVSREKKERFSLILESASTNQTSMYLCASSKDGASGNTIYFGEGSWLTVV.

In its sample, this clonotype was seen many times. This chain links TRBV6-5 with TRBJ1-3, with D maybe TRBD1 (6 bases). This CDR3 comprises 18 residues. Trimming took off 0 bases at V and 0 bases at J, with 15 bases between the two ends. Germline assignment: CDR1 MNHEY and CDR2 SVGAGI. The CDR3 DNA sequence: TGTGCCAGCAGTTACTCGCCCTACAGGGTCAACTCTGGAAACACCATATATTTT. It encodes CASSYSPYRVNSGNTIYF.

The chain carries TRBV28 and TRBJ2-1, with TRBD1 as a possible D gene (5 bases). This CDR3 spans 17 amino acids. With 2 bases removed from V and 4 bases from J, the gap between germline ends came to 18 bases. Germline CDR1 is MDHEN and CDR2 is SYDVKM. The CDR3 loop is CASSLLGAPVEYNEQFF. In DNA form, the CDR3 reads TGTGCCAGCAGTTTACTAGGGGCACCAGTGGAATACAATGAGCAGTTCTTC.

This clonotype was recorded only once. The chain recombines TRBV4-1 with TRBJ2-1; D call uncertain. Germline V gene lookup returns CDR1 MGHRA and CDR2 YSYEKL. The CDR3 loop spans 16 amino acids. Trimming left V 4 bases short and J 5 bases short, with 18 bases between. CDR3 amino acids: CASSLITPTVDNEQFF. DNA for the CDR3: TGCGCCAGCAGCCTAATAACGCCCACGGTGGACAATGAGCAGTTCTTC.

This clonotype turned up a few times. The chain joins TRBV6-2 or TRBV6-3 to TRBJ1-6; no clear D gene. The length of the CDR3 is 14 residues. Deletions cut 0 bases from V and 8 bases from J, with 8 bases between. Germline V CDR1 and CDR2: MNHEY, SVGEGT. This CDR3 is CASSYSAAYSPLHF. Written as DNA, the CDR3 is TGTGCCAGCAGTTACTCTGCAGCGTATTCACCCCTCCACTTT.

This clonotype has a count of ten or more. The chain is built from TRBV7-9 and TRBJ2-7; no reliable D call. The CDR3 length is 14 residues. The germline CDR1 and CDR2 sequences are SEHNR and FQNEAQ (reference sequence). The V gene lost 5 bases and the J gene lost 2 bases, with 13 bases spanning the gap. CDR3 protein: CASSPVGGTYEQYF. In DNA, the CDR3 is TGTGCCAGCAGCCCCGTGGGCGGAACCTACGAGCAGTACTTC. Drawing the rest from reference TRBV7-9 and TRBJ2-7, the complete variable domain is DTGVSQNPRHKITKRGQNVTFRCDPISEHNRLYWYRQTLGQGPEFLTYFQNEAQLEKSRLLSDRFSAERPKGSFSTLEIQRTEQGDSAMYLCASSPVGGTYEQYFGPGTRLTVT.

The chain links TRBV6-1 to TRBJ2-5; 12 bases align to TRBD2. V trimming: 8 bases; J trimming: 4 bases; junction bases outside the gene matches: 5. The germline V gene has CDR1 MNHNS and CDR2 SASEGT. This CDR3 is 14 amino acids long. The CDR3 bases are TGTGCCAGCTCAACTAGCGGGAGGCGAGAGACCCAGTACTTC. This translates into CASSTSGRRETQYF.

This clonotype was counted only a few times. This chain links TRBV5-6 with TRBJ2-4, with D hard to call. The ends were cut back, 1 base at V and 5 bases at J, with 10 bases in the middle. Germline CDR1 is SGHDT and CDR2 is YYEEEE. CDR3 size: 14 residues. The CDR3, as DNA: TGTGCCAGCAGCTTGCTGGGTGTCGAAAACATTCAGTACTTC. Protein sequence: CASSLLGVENIQYF.

This clonotype was picked up a small number of times. The rearrangement uses TRBV28 and TRBJ1-1, with D perhaps TRBD1 (6 bases). Trimming removed 7 bases at V and 4 bases at J, with 16 bases between. The germline CDR1 and CDR2 sequences are MDHEN and SYDVKM. This CDR3 contains 14 residues. Written as DNA, the CDR3 is TGTGCCAGCATTTCAGGGGACCTGGGCACTGAAGCTTTCTTT. It translates to CASISGDLGTEAFF.

This clonotype showed up many times. V and J are TRBV6-2 or TRBV6-3 and TRBJ1-3, with 7 positions matching TRBD1. CDR3 length equals 16 residues. V dropped 6 bases and J dropped 3; count of bases not matched to a gene: 11. Looked up from germline, CDR1 is MNHEY and CDR2 is SVGEGT. This CDR3 reads CASSSRTGRFGNTIYF. CDR3 coding DNA: TGTGCCAGCAGCTCCCGGACAGGAAGGTTTGGAAACACCATATATTTT.

J is TRBJ2-7 and V is TRBV7-9, with D tentatively TRBD2 (5 bases). Trimming shortened V by 7 bases and J by 0 bases, and 16 bases separated the two germline ends. Germline V gene lookup returns CDR1 SEHNR and CDR2 FQNEAQ (reference sequence). The CDR3 totals 15 residues. CDR3 in amino acids: CASISDALASYEQYF. CDR3 nucleotide sequence: TGTGCCAGCATCTCCGACGCTCTAGCCTCCTACGAGCAGTACTTC.